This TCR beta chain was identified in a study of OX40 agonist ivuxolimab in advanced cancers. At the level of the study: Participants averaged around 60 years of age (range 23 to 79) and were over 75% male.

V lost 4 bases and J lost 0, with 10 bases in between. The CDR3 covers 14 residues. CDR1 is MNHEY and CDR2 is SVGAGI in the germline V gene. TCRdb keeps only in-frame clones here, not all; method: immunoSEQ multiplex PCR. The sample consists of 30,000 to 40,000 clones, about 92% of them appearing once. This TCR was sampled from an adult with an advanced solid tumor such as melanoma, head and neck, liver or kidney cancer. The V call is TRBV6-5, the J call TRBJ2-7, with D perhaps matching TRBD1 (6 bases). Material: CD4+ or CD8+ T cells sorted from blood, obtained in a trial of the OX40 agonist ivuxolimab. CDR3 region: CASSSQGLSYEQYF. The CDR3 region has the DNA TGTGCCAGCAGTTCACAGGGTCTCTCCTACGAGCAGTACTTC.